These 3 T cell receptor beta chains came from one sample sequenced in a study of response to subunit inactivated influenza vaccine. MiXCR, run by TCRdb on the RT-PCR reads, gives a single entry per CDR3 protein. This repertoire shows about 540,000 distinct CDR3 sequences, 20% to 25% found once; its top ten account for 2.5% to 3.5%. These data also featured in a second study, about T cells expressing NK-cell markers. That investigation notes: Libraries used 5'RACE template switching adding universal primer site and UMIs.

The specimen was CD4+ T cells sorted from PBMCs, collected roughly 12 days after vaccination. These receptors all stem from a man in his forties or fifties who received an inactivated influenza vaccine.

This clonotype has more than one count but fewer than ten. V is TRBV2 and J is TRBJ1-1; the D is unclear. The CDR3 covers 11 residues. The germline V gene has CDR1 SNHLY and CDR2 FYNNEI. The V and J ends lost 7 bases and 1 base respectively, with 4 bases between them. CDR3 amino acids: CASKENTEAFF. As DNA, the CDR3 is TGTGCCAGCAAAGAGAACACTGAAGCTTTCTTT.

This clonotype was seen only a few times. The rearrangement links TRBV5-1 to TRBJ2-3; 8 bases map to TRBD2. From germline, CDR1 is SGHRS and CDR2 YFSETQ. This CDR3 has 17 residues. The V gene end was trimmed by 2 bases and the J gene end by 5 bases; junction bases not matched to a gene: 13. The CDR3 bases are TGCGCCAGCAGCTTCGCTCGGGCGGGAGGTGTTGGAGATACGCAGTATTTT. Amino acids: CASSFARAGGVGDTQYF.

J is TRBJ2-1 and V is TRBV15, with 14 bases that match TRBD2. CDR3 length: 19 residues. The V gene's germline CDR1 is LNHNV and CDR2 YYDKDF (reference sequence). J gave up 4 bases and V 1 base, and 9 bases lay outside the gene matches. CDR3 in amino acids: CATSRVRGTSGSFYNEQFF. The CDR3 DNA follows: TGTGCCACCAGCAGAGTTCGGGGGACTAGCGGGAGTTTTTACAATGAGCAGTTCTTC.